This TCR beta chain was recorded in a study of T cells in Graves' hyperthyroidism and ophthalmopathy. Diagnosis rested on symptoms, serum thyroxine and TRAb, thyroid ultrasound, and orbital computed tomography. This clonotype appeared a few times. RNA transcripts were the template for amplifying TCR beta CDR3 regions. A first-round RT-PCR of the TCR CDR3 used the HTBI primer set. Each CDR3 protein is one row after TCRdb ran MiXCR on the multiplex PCR reads. The sample lists more than 500,000 distinct CDR3 sequences, around 15% seen once, with about 4.5% in the top ten. This receptor was taken from a middle-aged woman with Graves' ophthalmopathy. Sequenced material: blood.

Here the CDR3 reads CANADGWFTDTQYF. CDR3 bases: TGTGCCAACGCGGATGGGTGGTTTACAGATACGCAGTATTTT. This chain joins TRBV7-9 and TRBJ2-3; no firm D call. V was cut by 10 bases and J by 3 bases, with 17 bases left in between. CDR3 size: 14 residues. Germline loops: CDR1 SEHNR, CDR2 FQNEAQ (reference sequence).